This record concerns one T cell receptor (beta chain) sequence. Its antigen is currently unknown. The CDR3 runs 11 residues. V lost 6 bases and J 13 bases, leaving 13 bases between the germline ends. Germline V gene sequence: CDR1 SNHLY, CDR2 FYNNEI. These data come from a study of cytomegalovirus exposure and HLA in healthy donors. It was with 60 Vbeta and 13 Jbeta primers that the PCR ran. Original processing methods: Unique TCR beta chains numbered around 80 million in a later analysis, with around 10 million shared. Data came from immunoSEQ multiplex PCR; TCRdb stores just in-frame clones and leaves some out. V and J calls and clone size are those listed in that table; D and trimming were worked out from the DNA. The table shows about 200,000 clones, with 70% to 90% occurring only once. Study findings and constraints: Relative to equally common others, HLA-associated TCR beta chains showed greater clonal expansion in a later analysis.

Input material: PBMCs. The receptor was isolated from a woman in her fifties or sixties in good health and CMV-seronegative. The rearrangement links TRBV2 to TRBJ2-1; possibly TRBD2 for D (6 bases). CDR3 coding DNA: TGTGCCAGCAGAGGGTCGGGAGAACAGTTCTTC. It codes for CASRGSGEQFF. The full variable domain, completed using reference TRBV2 and TRBJ2-1, is EPEVTQTPSHQVTQMGQEVILRCVPISNHLYFYWYRQILGQKVEFLVSFYNNEISEKSEIFDDQFSVERPDGSNFTLKIRSTKLEDSAMYFCASRGSGEQFFGPGTRLTVL.